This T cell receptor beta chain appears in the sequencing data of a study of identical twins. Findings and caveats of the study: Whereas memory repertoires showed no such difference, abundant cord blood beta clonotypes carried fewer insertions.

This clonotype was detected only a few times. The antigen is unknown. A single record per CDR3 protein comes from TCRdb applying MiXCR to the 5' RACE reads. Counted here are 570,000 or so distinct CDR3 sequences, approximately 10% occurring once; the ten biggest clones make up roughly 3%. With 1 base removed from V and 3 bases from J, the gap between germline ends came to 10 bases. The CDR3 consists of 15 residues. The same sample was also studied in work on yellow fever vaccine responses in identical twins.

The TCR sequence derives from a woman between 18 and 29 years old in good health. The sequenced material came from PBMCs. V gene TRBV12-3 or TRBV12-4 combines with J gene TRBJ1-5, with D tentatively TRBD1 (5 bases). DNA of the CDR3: TGTGCCAGCAGTTTAGGACCAGGGAACAATCAGCCCCAGCATTTT. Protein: CASSLGPGNNQPQHF.